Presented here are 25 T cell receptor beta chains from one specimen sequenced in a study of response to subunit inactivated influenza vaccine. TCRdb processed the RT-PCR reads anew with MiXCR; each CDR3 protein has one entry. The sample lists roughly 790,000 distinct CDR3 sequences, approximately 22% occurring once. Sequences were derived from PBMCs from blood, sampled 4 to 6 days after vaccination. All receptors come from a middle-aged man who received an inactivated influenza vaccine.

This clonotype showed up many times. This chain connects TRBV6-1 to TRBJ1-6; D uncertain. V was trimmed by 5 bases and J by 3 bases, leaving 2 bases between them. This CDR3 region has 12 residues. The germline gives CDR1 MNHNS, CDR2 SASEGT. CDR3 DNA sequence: TGTGCCAGCAGTATCTATAATTCACCCCTCCACTTT. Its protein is CASSIYNSPLHF.

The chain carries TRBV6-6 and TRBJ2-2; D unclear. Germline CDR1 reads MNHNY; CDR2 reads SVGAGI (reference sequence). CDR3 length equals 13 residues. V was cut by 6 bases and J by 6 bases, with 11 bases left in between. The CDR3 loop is CASRLLGAGELFF. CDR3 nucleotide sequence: TGTGCCAGCAGACTCCTGGGCGCCGGGGAGCTGTTTTTT.

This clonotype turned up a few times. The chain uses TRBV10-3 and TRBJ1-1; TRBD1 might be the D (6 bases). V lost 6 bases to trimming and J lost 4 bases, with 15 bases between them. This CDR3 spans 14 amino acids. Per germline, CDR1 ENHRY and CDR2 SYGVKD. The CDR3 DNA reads TGTGCCATCAGGGTACGGGGGGGCTCCACTGAAGCTTTCTTT. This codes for CAIRVRGGSTEAFF.

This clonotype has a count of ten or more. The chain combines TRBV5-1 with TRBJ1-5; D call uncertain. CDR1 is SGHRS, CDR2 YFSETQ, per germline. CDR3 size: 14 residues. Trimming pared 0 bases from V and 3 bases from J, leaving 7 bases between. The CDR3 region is CASSLGEPNQPQHF. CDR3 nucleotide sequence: TGCGCCAGCAGCTTGGGGGAACCCAATCAGCCCCAGCATTTT.

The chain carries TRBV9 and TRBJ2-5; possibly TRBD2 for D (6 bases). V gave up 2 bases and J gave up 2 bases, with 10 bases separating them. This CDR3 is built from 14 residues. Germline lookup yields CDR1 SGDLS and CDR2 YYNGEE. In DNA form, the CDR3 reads TGTGCCAGCAGCGTTAATAGCGGACAAGAGACCCAGTACTTC. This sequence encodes CASSVNSGQETQYF.

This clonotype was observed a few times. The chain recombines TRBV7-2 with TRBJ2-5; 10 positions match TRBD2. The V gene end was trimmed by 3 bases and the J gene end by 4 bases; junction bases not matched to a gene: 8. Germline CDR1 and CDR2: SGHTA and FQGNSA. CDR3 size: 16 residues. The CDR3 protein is CASSFMASGSRETQYF. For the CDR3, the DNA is TGTGCCAGCAGCTTCATGGCTAGCGGGAGCAGAGAGACCCAGTACTTC.

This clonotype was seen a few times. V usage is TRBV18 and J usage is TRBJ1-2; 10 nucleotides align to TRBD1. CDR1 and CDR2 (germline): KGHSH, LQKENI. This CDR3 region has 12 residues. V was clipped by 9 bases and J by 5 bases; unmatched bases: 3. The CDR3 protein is CASLGQGYGYTF. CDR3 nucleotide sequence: TGTGCCAGTTTGGGACAGGGGTATGGCTACACCTTC.

CDR3 DNA: TGTGCCAGCAGACAAAGACAGGGATGGACAATCGACAATGAGCAGTTCTTC. Its protein is CASRQRQGWTIDNEQFF. The chain has TRBV7-2 and TRBJ2-1, with 7 positions matching TRBD1. This CDR3 contains 17 residues. Germline CDR1 and CDR2: SGHTA and FQGNSA. Trimming cost V 6 bases and J 5 bases; bases outside gene matches: 16.

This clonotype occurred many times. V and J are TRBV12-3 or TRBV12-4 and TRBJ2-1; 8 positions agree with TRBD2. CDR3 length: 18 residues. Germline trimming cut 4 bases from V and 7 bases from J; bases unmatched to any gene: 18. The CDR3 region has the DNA TGTGCCAGCAGTTCACTAGCGGTGTGGGGGGAGGGCCGTAATGAGCAGTTCTTC. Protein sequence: CASSSLAVWGEGRNEQFF.

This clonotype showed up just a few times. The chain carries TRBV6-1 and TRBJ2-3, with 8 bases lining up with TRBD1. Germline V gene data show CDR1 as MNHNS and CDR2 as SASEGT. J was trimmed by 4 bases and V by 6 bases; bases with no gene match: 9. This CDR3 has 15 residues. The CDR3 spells CASSSQGVGADTQYF. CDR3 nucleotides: TGTGCCAGCAGCTCACAGGGGGTAGGGGCAGATACGCAGTATTTT.

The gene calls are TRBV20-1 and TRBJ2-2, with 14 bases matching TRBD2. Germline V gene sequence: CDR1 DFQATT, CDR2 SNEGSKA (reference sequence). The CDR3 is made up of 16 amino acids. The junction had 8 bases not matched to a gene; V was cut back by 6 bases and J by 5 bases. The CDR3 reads CSARGLAGVRTGELFF. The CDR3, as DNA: TGCAGTGCGAGGGGACTAGCGGGAGTTCGAACCGGGGAGCTGTTTTTT.

DNA of the CDR3: TGTGCCAGCAGCCTGCCAGACAGAGTCTATGGCTACACCTTC. Residues: CASSLPDRVYGYTF. V gene TRBV7-2 combines with J gene TRBJ1-2; D may be TRBD1 (5 bases). The CDR3 has 14 amino acids. Germline CDR1 SGHTA, CDR2 FQGNSA. V was cut by 5 bases and J by 4 bases, with 14 bases left in between.

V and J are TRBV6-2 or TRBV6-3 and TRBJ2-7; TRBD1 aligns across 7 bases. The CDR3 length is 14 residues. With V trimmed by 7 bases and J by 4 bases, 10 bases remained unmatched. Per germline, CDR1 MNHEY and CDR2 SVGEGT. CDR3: CASKPRQGGYEQYF. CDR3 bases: TGTGCCAGCAAACCCCGACAGGGCGGTTACGAGCAGTACTTC.

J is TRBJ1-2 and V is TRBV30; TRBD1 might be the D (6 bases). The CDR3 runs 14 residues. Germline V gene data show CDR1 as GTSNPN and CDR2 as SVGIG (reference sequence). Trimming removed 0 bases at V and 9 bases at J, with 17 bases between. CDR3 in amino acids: CAWSVGPGAKRYTF. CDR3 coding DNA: TGTGCCTGGAGTGTAGGGCCAGGGGCGAAACGCTACACCTTC.

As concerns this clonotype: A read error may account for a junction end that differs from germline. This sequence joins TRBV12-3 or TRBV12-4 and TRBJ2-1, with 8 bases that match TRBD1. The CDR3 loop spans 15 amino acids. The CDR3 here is CASSFSGGSYTEQFF. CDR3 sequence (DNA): TGTGCCAGCAGTTTCTCAGGGGGCTCATACACTGAGCAGTTCTTC.

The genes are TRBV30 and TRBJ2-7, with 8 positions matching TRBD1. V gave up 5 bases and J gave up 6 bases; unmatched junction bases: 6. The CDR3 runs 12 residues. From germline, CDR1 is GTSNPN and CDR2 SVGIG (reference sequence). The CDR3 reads CAWDRGGREQYF. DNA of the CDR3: TGTGCCTGGGACAGGGGTGGGCGCGAGCAGTACTTC.

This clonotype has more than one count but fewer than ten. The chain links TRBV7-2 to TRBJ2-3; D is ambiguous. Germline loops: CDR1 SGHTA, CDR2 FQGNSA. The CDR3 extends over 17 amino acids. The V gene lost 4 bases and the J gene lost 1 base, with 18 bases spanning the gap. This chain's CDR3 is CASSSRYGPPGTDTQYF. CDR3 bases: TGTGCCAGCAGCTCACGGTATGGGCCGCCTGGCACAGATACGCAGTATTTT.

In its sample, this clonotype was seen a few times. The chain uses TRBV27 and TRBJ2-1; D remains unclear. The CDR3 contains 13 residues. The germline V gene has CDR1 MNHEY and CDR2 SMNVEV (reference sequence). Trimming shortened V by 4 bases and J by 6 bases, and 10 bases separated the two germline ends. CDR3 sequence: CASSSQLGNEQFF. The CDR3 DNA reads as TGTGCCAGCAGTTCCCAGCTAGGCAATGAGCAGTTCTTC.

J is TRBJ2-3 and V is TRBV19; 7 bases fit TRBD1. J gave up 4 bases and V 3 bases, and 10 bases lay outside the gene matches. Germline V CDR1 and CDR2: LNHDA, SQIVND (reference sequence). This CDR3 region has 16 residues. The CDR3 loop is CASSMWSAGGADTQYF. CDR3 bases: TGTGCCAGTAGTATGTGGAGCGCAGGGGGAGCAGATACGCAGTATTTT.

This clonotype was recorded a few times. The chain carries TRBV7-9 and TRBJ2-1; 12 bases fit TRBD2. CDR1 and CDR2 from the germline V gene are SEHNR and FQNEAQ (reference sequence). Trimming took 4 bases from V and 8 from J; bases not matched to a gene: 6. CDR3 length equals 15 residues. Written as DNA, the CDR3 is TGTGCCAGCAGCTCCCGGACTAGCGGGACGGATGAGCAGTTCTTC. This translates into CASSSRTSGTDEQFF.

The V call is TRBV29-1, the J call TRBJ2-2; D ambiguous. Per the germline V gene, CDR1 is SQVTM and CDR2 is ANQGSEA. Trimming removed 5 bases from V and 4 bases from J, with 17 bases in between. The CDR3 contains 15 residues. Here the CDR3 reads CSVSPLGWGTGELFF. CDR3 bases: TGCAGCGTTTCGCCTTTAGGTTGGGGCACCGGGGAGCTGTTTTTT.

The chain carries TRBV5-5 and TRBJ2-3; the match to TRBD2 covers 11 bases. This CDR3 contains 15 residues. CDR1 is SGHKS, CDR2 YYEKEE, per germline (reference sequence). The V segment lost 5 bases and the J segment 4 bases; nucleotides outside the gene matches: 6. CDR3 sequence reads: CASREVSGGADTQYF. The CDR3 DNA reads TGTGCCAGCAGGGAGGTTAGCGGGGGGGCAGATACGCAGTATTTT.

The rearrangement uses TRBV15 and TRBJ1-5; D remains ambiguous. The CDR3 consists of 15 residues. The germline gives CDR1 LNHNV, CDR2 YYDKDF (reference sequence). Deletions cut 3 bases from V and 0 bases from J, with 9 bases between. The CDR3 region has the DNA TGTGCCACCAGCAGGACCGGTAATAGCAATCAGCCCCAGCATTTT. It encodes CATSRTGNSNQPQHF.

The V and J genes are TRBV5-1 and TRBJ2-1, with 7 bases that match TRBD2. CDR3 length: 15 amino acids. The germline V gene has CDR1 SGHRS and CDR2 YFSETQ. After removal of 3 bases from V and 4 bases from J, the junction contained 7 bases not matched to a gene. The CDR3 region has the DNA TGCGCCAGCAGCTACACTAGCGCTCCTTACAATGAGCAGTTCTTC. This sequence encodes CASSYTSAPYNEQFF.

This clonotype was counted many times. The CDR3 nucleotides are TGTGCCAGTCAGGTGGCGGGGGACTACAATGAGCAGTTCTTC. Translated: CASQVAGDYNEQFF. V gene TRBV12-3 or TRBV12-4 combines with J gene TRBJ2-1; 7 bases map to TRBD2. This CDR3 contains 14 residues. V lost 9 bases and J lost 3; bases outside the gene matches: 8.